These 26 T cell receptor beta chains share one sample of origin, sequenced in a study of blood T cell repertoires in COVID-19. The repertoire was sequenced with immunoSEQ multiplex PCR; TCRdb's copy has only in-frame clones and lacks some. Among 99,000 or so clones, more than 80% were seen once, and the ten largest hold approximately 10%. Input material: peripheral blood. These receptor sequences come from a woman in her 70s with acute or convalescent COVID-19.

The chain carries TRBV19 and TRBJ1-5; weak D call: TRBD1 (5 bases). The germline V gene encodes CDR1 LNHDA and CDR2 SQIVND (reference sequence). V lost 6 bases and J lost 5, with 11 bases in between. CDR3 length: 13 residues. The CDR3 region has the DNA TGTGCCAGTAGCAGACAGCTAGATCAGCCCCAGCATTTT. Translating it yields CASSRQLDQPQHF. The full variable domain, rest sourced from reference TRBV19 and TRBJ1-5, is DGGITQSPKYLFRKEGQNVTLSCEQNLNHDAMYWYRQDPGQGLRLIYYSQIVNDFQKGDIAEGYSVSREKKESFPLTVTSAQKNPTAFYLCASSRQLDQPQHFGDGTRLSIL.

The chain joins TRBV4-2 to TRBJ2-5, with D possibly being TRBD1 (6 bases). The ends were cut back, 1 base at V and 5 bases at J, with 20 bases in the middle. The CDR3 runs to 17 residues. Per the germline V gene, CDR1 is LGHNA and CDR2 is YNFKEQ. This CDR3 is CASSQVGAHRVTETQYF. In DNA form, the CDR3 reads TGTGCCAGCAGCCAAGTTGGGGCCCACAGGGTGACGGAGACCCAGTACTTC.

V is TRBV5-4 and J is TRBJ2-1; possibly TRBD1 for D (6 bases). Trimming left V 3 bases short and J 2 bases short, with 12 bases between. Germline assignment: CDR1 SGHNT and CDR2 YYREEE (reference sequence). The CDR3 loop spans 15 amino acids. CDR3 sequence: CASSSQTGPYNEQFF. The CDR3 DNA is TGTGCCAGCAGCTCGCAGACAGGACCCTACAATGAGCAGTTCTTC.

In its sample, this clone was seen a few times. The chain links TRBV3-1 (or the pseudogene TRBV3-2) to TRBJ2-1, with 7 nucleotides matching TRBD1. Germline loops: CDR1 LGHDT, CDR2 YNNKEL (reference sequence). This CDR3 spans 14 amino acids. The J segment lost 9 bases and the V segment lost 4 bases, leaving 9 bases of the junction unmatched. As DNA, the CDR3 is TGTGCCAGCAGCCCTTACAGGGGTGGAGGTGAGCAGTTCTTC. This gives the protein CASSPYRGGGEQFF.

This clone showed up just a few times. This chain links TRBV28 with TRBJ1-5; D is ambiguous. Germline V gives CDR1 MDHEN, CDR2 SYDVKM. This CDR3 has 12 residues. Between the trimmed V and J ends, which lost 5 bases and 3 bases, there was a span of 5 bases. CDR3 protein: CASSILNQPQHF. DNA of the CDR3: TGTGCCAGCAGTATTCTCAATCAGCCCCAGCATTTT. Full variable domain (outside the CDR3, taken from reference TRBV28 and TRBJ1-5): DVKVTQSSRYLVKRTGEKVFLECVQDMDHENMFWYRQDPGLGLRLIYFSYDVKMKEKGDIPEGYSVSREKKERFSLILESASTNQTSMYLCASSILNQPQHFGDGTRLSIL.

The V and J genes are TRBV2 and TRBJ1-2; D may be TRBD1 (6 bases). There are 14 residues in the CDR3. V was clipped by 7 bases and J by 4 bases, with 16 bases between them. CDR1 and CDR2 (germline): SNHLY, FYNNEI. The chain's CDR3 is CASKEQGSGYGYTF. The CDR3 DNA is TGTGCCAGCAAGGAGCAGGGGTCGGGCTATGGCTACACCTTC. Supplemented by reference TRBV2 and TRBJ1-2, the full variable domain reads EPEVTQTPSHQVTQMGQEVILRCVPISNHLYFYWYRQILGQKVEFLVSFYNNEISEKSEIFDDQFSVERPDGSNFTLKIRSTKLEDSAMYFCASKEQGSGYGYTFGSGTRLTVV.

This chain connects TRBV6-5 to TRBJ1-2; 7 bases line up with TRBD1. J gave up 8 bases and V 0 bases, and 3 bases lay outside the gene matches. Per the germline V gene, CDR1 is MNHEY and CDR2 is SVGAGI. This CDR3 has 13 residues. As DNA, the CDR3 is TGTGCCAGCAGTTACTCGACAGGGCGCGGCTACACCTTC. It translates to CASSYSTGRGYTF.

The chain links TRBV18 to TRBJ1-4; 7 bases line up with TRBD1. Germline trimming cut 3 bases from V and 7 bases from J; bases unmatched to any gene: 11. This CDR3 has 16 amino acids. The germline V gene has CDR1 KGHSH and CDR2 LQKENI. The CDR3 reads CASSPRTGATLEKLFF. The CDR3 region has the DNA TGTGCCAGCTCACCTCGAACAGGGGCTACCCTTGAAAAACTGTTTTTT.

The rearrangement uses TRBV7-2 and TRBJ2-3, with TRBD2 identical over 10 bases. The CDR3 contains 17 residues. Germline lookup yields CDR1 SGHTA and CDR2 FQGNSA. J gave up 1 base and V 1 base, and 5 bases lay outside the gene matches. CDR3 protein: CASSLDPAGGGTDTQYF. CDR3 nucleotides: TGTGCCAGCAGCTTAGATCCAGCGGGAGGGGGCACAGATACGCAGTATTTT.

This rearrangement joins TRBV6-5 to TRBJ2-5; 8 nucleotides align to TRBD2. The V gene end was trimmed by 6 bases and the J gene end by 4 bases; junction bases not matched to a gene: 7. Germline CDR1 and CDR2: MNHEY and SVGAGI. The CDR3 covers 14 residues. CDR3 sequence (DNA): TGTGCCAGCAGACTGAGCGGGAGTGGAGAGACCCAGTACTTC. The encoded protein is CASRLSGSGETQYF.

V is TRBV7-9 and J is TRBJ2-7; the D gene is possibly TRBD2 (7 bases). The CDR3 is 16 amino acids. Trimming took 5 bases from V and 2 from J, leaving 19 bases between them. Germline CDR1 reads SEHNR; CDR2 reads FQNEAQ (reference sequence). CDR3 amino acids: CASSRSQGREAYEQYF. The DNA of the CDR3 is TGTGCCAGCAGCCGATCACAGGGTCGGGAGGCCTACGAGCAGTACTTC. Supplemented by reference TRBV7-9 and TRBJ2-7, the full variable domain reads DTGVSQNPRHKITKRGQNVTFRCDPISEHNRLYWYRQTLGQGPEFLTYFQNEAQLEKSRLLSDRFSAERPKGSFSTLEIQRTEQGDSAMYLCASSRSQGREAYEQYFGPGTRLTVT.

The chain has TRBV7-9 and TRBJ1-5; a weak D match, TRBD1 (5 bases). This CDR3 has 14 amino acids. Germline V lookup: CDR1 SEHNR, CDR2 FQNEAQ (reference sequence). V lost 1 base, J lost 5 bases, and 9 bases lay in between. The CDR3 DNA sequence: TGTGCCAGCAGCTTAGGGGGCAGGGATCAGCCCCAGCATTTT. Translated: CASSLGGRDQPQHF. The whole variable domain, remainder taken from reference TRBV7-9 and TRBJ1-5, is DTGVSQNPRHKITKRGQNVTFRCDPISEHNRLYWYRQTLGQGPEFLTYFQNEAQLEKSRLLSDRFSAERPKGSFSTLEIQRTEQGDSAMYLCASSLGGRDQPQHFGDGTRLSIL.

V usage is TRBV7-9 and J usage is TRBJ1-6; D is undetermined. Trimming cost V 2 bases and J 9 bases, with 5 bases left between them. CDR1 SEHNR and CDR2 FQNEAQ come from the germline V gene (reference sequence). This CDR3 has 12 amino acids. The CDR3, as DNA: TGTGCCAGCAGCTTATTTATTTCACCCCTCCACTTT. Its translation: CASSLFISPLHF.

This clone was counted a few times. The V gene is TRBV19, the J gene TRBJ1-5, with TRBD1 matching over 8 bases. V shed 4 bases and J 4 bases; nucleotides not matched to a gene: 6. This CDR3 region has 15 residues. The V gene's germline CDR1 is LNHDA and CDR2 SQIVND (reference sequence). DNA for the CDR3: TGTGCCAGTAGTACCCCACAGGGGGGTAATCAGCCCCAGCATTTT. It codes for CASSTPQGGNQPQHF.

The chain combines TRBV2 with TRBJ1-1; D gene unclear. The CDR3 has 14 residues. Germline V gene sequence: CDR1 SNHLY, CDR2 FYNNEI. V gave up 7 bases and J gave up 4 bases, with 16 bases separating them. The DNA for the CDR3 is TGTGCCAGCACCAAAGAGCGGGGAGCCACTGAAGCTTTCTTT. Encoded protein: CASTKERGATEAFF.

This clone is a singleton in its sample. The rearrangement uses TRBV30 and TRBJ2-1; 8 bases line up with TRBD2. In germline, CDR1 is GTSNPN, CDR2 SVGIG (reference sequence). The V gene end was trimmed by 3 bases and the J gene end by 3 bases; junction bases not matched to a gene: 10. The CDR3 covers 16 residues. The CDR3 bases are TGTGCCTGGAGCCCCAGGGGACTAGTGGTCTACAATGAGCAGTTCTTC. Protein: CAWSPRGLVVYNEQFF.

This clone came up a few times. The CDR3 DNA reads as TGTGCCAGTAGTTCCAATGGGAGGGACCCCAAGAACACTGAAGCTTTCTTT. Protein product: CASSSNGRDPKNTEAFF. V gene TRBV19 combines with J gene TRBJ1-1; possibly TRBD1 for D (5 bases). The V gene's germline CDR1 is LNHDA and CDR2 SQIVND (reference sequence). V gave up 5 bases and J gave up 1 base, with 20 bases separating them. The CDR3 length is 17 residues.

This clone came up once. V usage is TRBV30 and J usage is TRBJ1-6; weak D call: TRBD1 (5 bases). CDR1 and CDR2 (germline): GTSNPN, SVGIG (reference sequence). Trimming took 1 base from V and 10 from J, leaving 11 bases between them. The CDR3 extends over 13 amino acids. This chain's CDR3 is CAWSAETVSPLHF. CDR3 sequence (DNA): TGTGCCTGGAGTGCGGAGACAGTATCACCCCTCCACTTT. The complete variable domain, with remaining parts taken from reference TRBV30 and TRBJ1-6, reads SQTIHQWPATLVQPVGSPLSLECTVEGTSNPNLYWYRQAAGRGLQLLFYSVGIGQISSEVPQNLSASRPQDRQFILSSKKLLLSDSGFYLCAWSAETVSPLHFGNGTRLTVT.

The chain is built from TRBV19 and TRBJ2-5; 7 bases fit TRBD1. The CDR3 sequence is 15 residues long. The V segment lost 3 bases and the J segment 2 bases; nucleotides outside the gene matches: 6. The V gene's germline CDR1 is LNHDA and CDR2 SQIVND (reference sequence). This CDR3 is CASSIFGTEQETQYF. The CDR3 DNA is TGTGCCAGTAGTATCTTCGGGACAGAGCAAGAGACCCAGTACTTC.

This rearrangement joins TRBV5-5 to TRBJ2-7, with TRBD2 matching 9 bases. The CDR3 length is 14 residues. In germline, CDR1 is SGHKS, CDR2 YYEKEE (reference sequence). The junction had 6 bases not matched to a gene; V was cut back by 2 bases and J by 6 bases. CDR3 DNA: TGTGCCAGCAGCTTCGTCGGGACTAGCACCGAGCAGTACTTC. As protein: CASSFVGTSTEQYF.

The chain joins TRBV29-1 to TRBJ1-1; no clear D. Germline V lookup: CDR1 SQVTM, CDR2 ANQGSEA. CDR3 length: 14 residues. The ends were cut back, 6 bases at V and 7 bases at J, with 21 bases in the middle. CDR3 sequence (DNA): TGCAGCGTCGCTAGGCCCCTCGAGAGGGATGAAGCTTTCTTT. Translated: CSVARPLERDEAFF.

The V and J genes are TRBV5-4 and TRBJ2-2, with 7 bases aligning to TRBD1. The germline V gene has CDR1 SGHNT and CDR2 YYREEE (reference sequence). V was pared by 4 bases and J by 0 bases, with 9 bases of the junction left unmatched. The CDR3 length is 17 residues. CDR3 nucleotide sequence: TGTGCCAGCAGCAAGAAACAGGGGACCCCGAACACCGGGGAGCTGTTTTTT. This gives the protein CASSKKQGTPNTGELFF.

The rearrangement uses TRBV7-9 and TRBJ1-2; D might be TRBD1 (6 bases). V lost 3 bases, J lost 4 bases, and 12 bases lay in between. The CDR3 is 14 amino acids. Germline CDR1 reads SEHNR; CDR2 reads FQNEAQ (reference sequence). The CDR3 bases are TGTGCCAGCAGCTTTGCGGGGGCGGCCTATGGCTACACCTTC. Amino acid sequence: CASSFAGAAYGYTF.

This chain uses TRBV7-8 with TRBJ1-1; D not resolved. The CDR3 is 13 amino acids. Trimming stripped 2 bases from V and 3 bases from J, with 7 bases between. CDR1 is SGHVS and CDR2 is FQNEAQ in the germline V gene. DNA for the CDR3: TGTGCCAGCAGCTTAATCGGGGACACTGAAGCTTTCTTT. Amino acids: CASSLIGDTEAFF.

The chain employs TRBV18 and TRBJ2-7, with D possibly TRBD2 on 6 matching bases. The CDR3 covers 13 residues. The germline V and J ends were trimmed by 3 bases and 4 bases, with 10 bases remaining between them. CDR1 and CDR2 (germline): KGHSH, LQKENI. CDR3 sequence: CASSPDYRYEQYF. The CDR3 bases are TGTGCCAGCTCACCGGACTACAGATACGAGCAGTACTTC.

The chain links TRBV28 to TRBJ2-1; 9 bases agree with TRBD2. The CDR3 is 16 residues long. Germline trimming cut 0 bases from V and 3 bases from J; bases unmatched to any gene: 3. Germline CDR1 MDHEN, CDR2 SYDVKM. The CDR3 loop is CASSLWASGVYNEQFF. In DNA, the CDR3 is TGTGCCAGCAGTTTATGGGCTAGCGGGGTCTACAATGAGCAGTTCTTC.